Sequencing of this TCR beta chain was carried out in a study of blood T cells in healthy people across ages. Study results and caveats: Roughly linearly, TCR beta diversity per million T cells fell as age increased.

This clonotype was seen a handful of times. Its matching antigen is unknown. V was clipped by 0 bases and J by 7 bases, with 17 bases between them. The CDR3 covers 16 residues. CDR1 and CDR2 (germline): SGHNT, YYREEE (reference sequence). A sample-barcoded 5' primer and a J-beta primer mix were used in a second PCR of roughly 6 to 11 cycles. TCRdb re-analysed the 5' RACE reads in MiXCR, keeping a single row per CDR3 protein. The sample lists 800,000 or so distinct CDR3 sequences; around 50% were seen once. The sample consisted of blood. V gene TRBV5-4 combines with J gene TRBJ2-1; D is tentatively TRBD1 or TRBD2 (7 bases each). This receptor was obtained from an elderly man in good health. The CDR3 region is CASSLGLAGGANEQFF. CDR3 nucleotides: TGTGCCAGCAGCTTGGGGCTGGCAGGGGGGGCGAATGAGCAGTTCTTC.